The rows below give T cell receptor beta chains drawn from one sample of a study of CD8+ T cells in alopecia areata. Measured with immunoSEQ multiplex PCR; TCRdb has only the in-frame clones, and not every one. The sample includes some 110,000 clones, roughly 66% of them seen just once. The sequenced sample was CD4+ T cells sorted from blood. The receptors stem from a human donor in good health. Both conserved end residues are part of each CDR3. The D gene is left open where the match is weak. Expanded clones get a size class; other rows say once, few or many, or leave the size out.

TRBD1,few,TRBV7-2,TRBJ2-7,TGTGCCAGCAGTCCGGGACAGGGGTTCGGAGAGCAGTACTTC,CASSPGQGFGEQYF
-,few,TRBV29-1,TRBJ2-3,TGCAGCGCGAGCATCGGTGGGGGTAGCACAGATACGCAGTATTTT,CSASIGGGSTDTQYF
TRBD2,-,TRBV9,TRBJ2-1,TGTGCCAGCAGTGGGGGGACTAGCGGTTACAATGAGCAGTTCTTC,CASSGGTSGYNEQFF
-,-,TRBV12-2,TRBJ1-1,TGTGCAAGTCGCTTGCTCGAGGGTTCCCTTGAAGCTTTCTTT,CASRLLEGSLEAFF
-,few,TRBV5-1,TRBJ1-5,TGCGCCAGCAGCCATGGCGGGGCCTCAGGGGAGCCCCAGCATTTT,CASSHGGASGEPQHF
TRBD1,few,TRBV29-1,TRBJ1-5,TGCAGCGTTGGTCAGGGGGCTGGCAATCAGCCCCAGCATTTT,CSVGQGAGNQPQHF
TRBD1,-,TRBV29-1,TRBJ2-7,TGCAGCGTTAGGGCTTCGGGACAGGGACCTACGCGCGAGCAGTACTTC,CSVRASGQGPTREQYF
TRBD2,-,TRBV9,TRBJ2-7,TGTGCCAGCAGCACCCGACTAGCGAGGGATTACGAGCAGTACTTC,CASSTRLARDYEQYF
TRBD2,-,TRBV6-5,TRBJ2-1,TGTGCCAGCAGTGGGGGACTAGCGGGGGCAGAGCAGTTCTTC,CASSGGLAGAEQFF
-,-,TRBV5-4,TRBJ1-1,TGTGCCAGCAGCTTGAAGATGAACACTGAAGCTTTCTTT,CASSLKMNTEAFF
-,-,TRBV27,TRBJ2-3,TGTTCCAAGGGGGGGAGCACAGATACGCAGTATTTT,CSKGGSTDTQYF
-,-,TRBV30,TRBJ2-5,TGTGCCTGGAGTGTATCGGCGGCCCAGTACTTC,CAWSVSAAQYF
-,-,TRBV25-1,TRBJ2-5,TGTGCCAGCAGTGATATCGGGACACAAGAGACCCAGTACTTC,CASSDIGTQETQYF
-,-,TRBV7-9,TRBJ2-7,TGTGCCAGCAGCCCGACCCAAGATACCTACGAGCAGTACTTC,CASSPTQDTYEQYF
-,-,TRBV13,TRBJ2-6,TGTGCCAGCAGCTTCACGTTCTCTGGGGCCAACGTCCTGACTTTC,CASSFTFSGANVLTF
-,few,TRBV30,TRBJ1-1,TGTGCCTGGAGAAAGGACAGCAAATTGAACACTGAAGCTTTCTTT,CAWRKDSKLNTEAFF
-,-,TRBV5-1,TRBJ2-3,TGCGCCAGCAGCTCCCGGGGCACAGATACGCAGTATTTT,CASSSRGTDTQYF
-,few,TRBV5-4,TRBJ1-1,TGTGCCAGCAGGTGGGATCAGAACACTGAAGCTTTCTTT,CASRWDQNTEAFF
-,few,TRBV6-6,TRBJ1-5,TGTGCCAGCAGTTACAAGGACGGAATGCCCCAGCATTTT,CASSYKDGMPQHF
TRBD2,few,TRBV7-2,TRBJ2-6,TGTGCCAGCAGCCCGGGGGGGGGCCGGGCCAACGTCCTGACTTTC,CASSPGGGRANVLTF
-,-,TRBV7-9,TRBJ2-4,TGTGCCAGCAGCTTAGCGGATGGGGGAGGCAAAAACATTCAGTACTTC,CASSLADGGGKNIQYF
-,-,TRBV11-2,TRBJ2-5,TGTGCCAGCAGCTTAGCGCAGGGATACGACGAAGAGACCCAGTACTTC,CASSLAQGYDEETQYF
-,few,TRBV5-1,TRBJ2-3,TGCGCCAGCAGCTTGGGGGACAGCACAGATACGCAGTATTTT,CASSLGDSTDTQYF
-,-,TRBV6-6,TRBJ2-4,TGTGCCAGCAGTTATGGAGGGGGGATAAACATTCAGTACTTC,CASSYGGGINIQYF
-,-,TRBV25-1,TRBJ1-1,TGTGCCAGCAGTGAATTGGAAGCAGGGATGAACACTGAAGCTTTCTTT,CASSELEAGMNTEAFF
-,-,TRBV29-1,TRBJ2-4,TGCAGCGTTGAGGGGAGAGAGGGCATTCAGTACTTC,CSVEGREGIQYF
TRBD2,-,TRBV29-1,TRBJ2-4,TGCAGCGCACGGACTAGCGGGGGTCCCCTAGCCAAAAACATTCAGTACTTC,CSARTSGGPLAKNIQYF
TRBD1,-,TRBV28,TRBJ1-5,TGTGCCAGCAGTAGGACAGGGTACTACCAGCCCCAGCATTTT,CASSRTGYYQPQHF
TRBD2,-,TRBV6-5,TRBJ2-5,TGTGCCAGCAGTATTAGCGGGGGGTGGGAGACCCAGTACTTC,CASSISGGWETQYF
-,-,TRBV29-1,TRBJ1-6,TGCAGCGTCTCGGACAGCCCTAATTCACCCCTCCACTTT,CSVSDSPNSPLHF
TRBD1,-,TRBV29-1,TRBJ2-7,TGCAGCGTTGGTCGGGACAGCTACGAGCAGTACTTC,CSVGRDSYEQYF